These T cell receptor beta chains were read from a single sample in a study of T cell changes during pregnancy in multiple sclerosis. This table comes from immunoSEQ multiplex PCR, and its TCRdb copy is limited to in-frame clones, with some not included. The sample lists about 60,000 clones, roughly 93% occurring once. The input for sequencing was peripheral blood, taken after pregnancy. The receptors shown here come from a female donor with multiple sclerosis, enrolled in a pregnancy study. The CDR3 runs from the conserved cysteine through the conserved F or W. Each record gives: clone size, J gene, V gene, D gene, CDR3 protein, CDR3 DNA. The D gene is left open where the match is weak. The size field is filled for only some rows; it gives once, few, many or a size class.

>NA|TRBJ1-4|TRBV30|TRBD1
CAWSIQTGRSEKLFF
TGTGCCTGGAGTATCCAGACAGGGAGAAGTGAAAAACTGTTTTTT
>once|TRBJ2-1|TRBV7-3|TRBD2
CASSLTASGYNEQFF
TGTGCCAGCAGCTTAACGGCTAGCGGGTACAATGAGCAGTTCTTC
>NA|TRBJ2-1|TRBV10-3|TRBD2
CAIRDLAGNEQFF
TGTGCCATCAGGGACCTAGCGGGCAATGAGCAGTTCTTC
>NA|TRBJ2-3|TRBV10-3|TRBD2
CAISESLVAGVGDTQYF
TGTGCCATCAGTGAGTCGTTGGTAGCGGGAGTAGGAGATACGCAGTATTTT
>NA|TRBJ2-7|TRBV4-3|TRBD2
CASSQDREGLYEQYF
TGCGCCAGCAGCCAAGACCGGGAGGGCCTCTACGAGCAGTACTTC
>NA|TRBJ1-4|TRBV28|TRBD1
CASSLQGGNEKLFF
TGTGCCAGCAGTTTACAGGGGGGTAATGAAAAACTGTTTTTT
>NA|TRBJ2-1|TRBV5-5|NA
CASSLPSVNEQFF
TGTGCCAGCAGCTTGCCCTCCGTCAATGAGCAGTTCTTC
>NA|TRBJ1-5|TRBV6-6|TRBD1
CASSVDRVNQPQHF
TGTGCCAGCAGTGTCGACAGGGTCAATCAGCCCCAGCATTTT
>NA|TRBJ2-1|TRBV9|TRBD2
CASSVTERGPDEQFF
TGTGCCAGCAGCGTGACTGAGCGGGGGCCCGATGAGCAGTTCTTC
>NA|TRBJ2-2|TRBV29-1|NA
CSVESQVDGELFF
TGCAGCGTTGAGTCCCAGGTTGACGGGGAGCTGTTTTTT
>NA|TRBJ2-5|TRBV13|TRBD2
CASTELGLADQETQYF
TGTGCCAGCACCGAACTGGGACTAGCGGACCAAGAGACCCAGTACTTC
>NA|TRBJ2-7|TRBV6-6|TRBD2
CASSNTRESPEQYF
TGTGCCAGCAGTAACACGCGGGAGTCCCCTGAGCAGTACTTC
>NA|TRBJ2-3|TRBV20-1|NA
CSAGAPDTQYF
TGCAGTGCGGGCGCCCCAGATACGCAGTATTTT
>NA|TRBJ2-1|TRBV30|TRBD2
CAWSGWASGRASYNEQFF
TGTGCCTGGAGTGGTTGGGCTAGCGGGAGGGCCTCCTACAATGAGCAGTTCTTC
>NA|TRBJ2-4|TRBV20-1|NA
CSSGLLGIQYF
TGCAGTTCGGGACTCCTCGGCATTCAGTACTTC
>NA|TRBJ2-1|TRBV7-2|TRBD2
CASSLVASGENEQFF
TGTGCCAGCAGCTTAGTAGCCAGCGGGGAGAATGAGCAGTTCTTC
>NA|TRBJ2-5|TRBV7-9|TRBD2
CASSLGGLAGGKETQYF
TGTGCCAGCAGCTTAGGAGGACTAGCGGGAGGCAAGGAGACCCAGTACTTC
>NA|TRBJ2-7|TRBV5-4|TRBD1
CASSLAGTGSYEQYF
TGTGCCAGCAGCTTGGCCGGGACAGGCTCCTACGAGCAGTACTTC
>NA|TRBJ1-2|TRBV5-5|TRBD1
CASSLVGTAYGYTF
TGTGCCAGCAGCTTGGTTGGGACAGCCTATGGCTACACCTTC
>NA|TRBJ2-7|TRBV19|TRBD2
CASSPAGRNYEQYF
TGTGCCAGTAGTCCAGCGGGAAGAAACTACGAGCAGTACTTC
>NA|TRBJ2-1|TRBV5-6|NA
CASSFDGRLSYNEQFF
TGTGCCAGCAGCTTTGACGGGAGACTCTCCTACAATGAGCAGTTCTTC
>NA|TRBJ1-1|TRBV6-6|NA
CASSPNTEAFF
TGTGCCAGCAGCCCTAACACTGAAGCTTTCTTT
>NA|TRBJ2-2|TRBV5-5|TRBD2
CASSIRTSGWVTGELFF
TGTGCCAGCAGCATAAGGACTAGCGGGTGGGTCACCGGGGAGCTGTTTTTT
>once|TRBJ1-2|TRBV2|TRBD1
CASSESGGTGGYTF
TGTGCCAGCAGTGAATCAGGGGGTACGGGTGGCTACACCTTC